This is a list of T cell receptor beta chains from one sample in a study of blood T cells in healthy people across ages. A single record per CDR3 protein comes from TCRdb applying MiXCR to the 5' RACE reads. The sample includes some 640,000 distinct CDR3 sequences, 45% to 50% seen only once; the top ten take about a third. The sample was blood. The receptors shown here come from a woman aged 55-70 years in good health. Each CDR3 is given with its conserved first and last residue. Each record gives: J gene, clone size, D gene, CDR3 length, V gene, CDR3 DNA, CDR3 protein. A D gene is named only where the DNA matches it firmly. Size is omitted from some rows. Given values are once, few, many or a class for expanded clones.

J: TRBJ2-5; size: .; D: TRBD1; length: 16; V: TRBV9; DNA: TGTGCCAGCAGCGTAAGCTCACAGGGGGCCGGGGAGACCCAGTACTTC; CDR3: CASSVSSQGAGETQYF
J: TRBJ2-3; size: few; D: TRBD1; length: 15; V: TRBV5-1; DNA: TGCGCCAGCAGCTTGGAGACAGGGGGGCCCGATACGCAGTATTTT; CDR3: CASSLETGGPDTQYF
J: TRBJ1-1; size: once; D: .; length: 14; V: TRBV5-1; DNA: TGCGCCAGCAGCGTGGAGGAGGCCGGCACTGAAGCTTTCTTT; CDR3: CASSVEEAGTEAFF
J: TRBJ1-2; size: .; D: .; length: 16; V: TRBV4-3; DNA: TGCGCCAGCAGCCAGGGAGGTGACAAGTCATCATATGGCTACACCTTC; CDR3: CASSQGGDKSSYGYTF
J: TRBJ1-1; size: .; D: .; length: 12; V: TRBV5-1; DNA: TGCGCCAGCAGCACCCAGGACAGCGGGGCTTTCTTT; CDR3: CASSTQDSGAFF
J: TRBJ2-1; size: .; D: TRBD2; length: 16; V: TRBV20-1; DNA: TGCAGTGCCGTCAGGACTAGCGGGGGGGCCCCAAATGAGCAGTTCTTC; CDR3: CSAVRTSGGAPNEQFF
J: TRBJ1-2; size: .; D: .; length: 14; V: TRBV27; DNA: TGTGCCAGCAGTGTGGATCCCTCGGGCCACGGCTACACCTTC; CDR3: CASSVDPSGHGYTF
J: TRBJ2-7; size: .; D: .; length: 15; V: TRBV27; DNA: TGTGCCAGCAGCCCTTGGGGCGGGGCATCCTACGAGCAGTACTTC; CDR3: CASSPWGGASYEQYF
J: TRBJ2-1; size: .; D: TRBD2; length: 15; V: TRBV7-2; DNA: TGTGCCAGCGGAACCCCGGGACTAGCGACCAATGAGCAGTTCTTC; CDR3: CASGTPGLATNEQFF
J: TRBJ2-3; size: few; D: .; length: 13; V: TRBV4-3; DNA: TGCGCCAGCAGCCAAACAGAAACAGATACGCAGTATTTT; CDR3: CASSQTETDTQYF
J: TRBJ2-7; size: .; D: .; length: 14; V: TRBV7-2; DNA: TGTGCCAGCAGCTCCTCAGGGGCTCAATACGAGCAGTACTTC; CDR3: CASSSSGAQYEQYF
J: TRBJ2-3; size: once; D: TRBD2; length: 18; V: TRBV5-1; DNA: TGCGCCAGCAGCTTCGGACCCGGGCTAGCGGGAGTCACAGATACGCAGTATTTT; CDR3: CASSFGPGLAGVTDTQYF
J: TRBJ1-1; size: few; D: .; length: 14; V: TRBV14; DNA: TGTGCCAGCAGCCAAGTATCAGTGAACACTGAAGCTTTCTTT; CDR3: CASSQVSVNTEAFF
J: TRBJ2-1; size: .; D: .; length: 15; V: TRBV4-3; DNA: TGCGCCAGCAGCCAACAATCATTCTCCTACAATGAGCAGTTCTTC; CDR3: CASSQQSFSYNEQFF